This TCR beta chain stems from a study of CXCR3-negative and CXCR3-positive naive CD8 T cells. The length of the CDR3 is 14 residues. Looked up from germline, CDR1 is SNHLY and CDR2 is FYNNEI. The authors made the TRB cDNA libraries by 5' RACE using UMI labels. TCRdb re-called the 5' RACE reads, yielding one record per CDR3 amino acid sequence without DNA. This table lists around 63,000 distinct CDR3 sequences. Study-level findings and limits: Comparison of naive CXCR3-negative and CXCR3-positive cells revealed similar TRBV-TRBJ usage, while memory cells differed. Relative to CXCR3-negative naive cells, CXCR3-positive naive cells had more hydrophobic TRB CDR3s.

To note about this clonotype: No antigen is known for it.

This chain uses TRBV2 with TRBJ2-1. The material sequenced was naive CXCR3+ CD8+ T cells from blood. Documented subset: CD45RO-CCR7+CD27+CD95- naive CD8+ T cells expressing CXCR3 (TNR3+). The source of this sequence is a human donor in good health. Some clones in this sample may be carry-over from other donors' samples. The CDR3 reads CASSEAPGYNEQFF.